The entry below gives a single T cell receptor (beta chain) sequence along with its context. This sample is drawn from a study of blood T cell repertoires in COVID-19. Looking at the study overall: Sites in the United States, Italy and Spain provided acute and convalescent COVID-19 samples. Sources were T cells, B-cell-depleted T cells, or PBMCs; the material itself was cDNA or gDNA.

As processed by the authors: Estimated nucleated cell counts came from reference gene primer amplification. TCRdb keeps only in-frame clones here, not all; method: immunoSEQ multiplex PCR. V and J calls and clone size are as listed in that table; D and trimming were resolved from the DNA. The repertoire holds about 140,000 clones, with 80% to 90% as singletons. This sequence originates from a man in his 60s with active or convalescent COVID-19. Sequencing was performed on peripheral blood.

The CDR3 is CASSLGGSRYYNEQFF. The CDR3, as DNA: TGTGCCAGCAGCTTAGGTGGGAGTAGGTACTACAATGAGCAGTTCTTC. The chain combines TRBV7-9 with TRBJ2-1, with D possibly matching TRBD2 (5 bases). The CDR3 is made up of 16 amino acids. Looked up from germline, CDR1 is SEHNR and CDR2 is FQNEAQ (reference sequence). Trimming pared 1 base from V and 3 bases from J, leaving 13 bases between.